This T cell receptor (beta chain) originates from a study of T-cell reconstitution after alpha-beta-depleted transplantation in children. Points from the study as a whole: TCRbeta diversity was high at day 60 in some patients (a result of surviving recipient T cells and thymic progenitors). Reports say that about two months after transplant, the alpha-beta T cells came out of several hundred graft clones that had expanded.

Preparation of the TCRbeta library used unique molecular identifiers. TCRdb reanalysed the PCR reads using MiXCR and keeps one entry per CDR3 protein. The data show roughly 790,000 distinct CDR3 sequences, with roughly 15% seen just once and roughly 4.8% held by the top ten. V was shortened by 9 bases and J by 4 bases, with 13 bases between the two germline ends. This CDR3 spans 13 amino acids. Germline values: CDR1 SNHLY, CDR2 FYNNEI. As regards this clonotype: Its antigen is undetermined.

The V and J genes are TRBV2 and TRBJ2-1; TRBD1 is a possible D gene (6 bases). The sequence came from a male patient aged 10 to 17 who had a stem cell transplant for acute lymphoblastic leukemia, so the T cells may come from the graft donor. The source was PBMCs, mostly from graft donor cells, collected 360 days after TCRalphabeta/CD19-depleted stem cell transplant. In DNA form, the CDR3 reads TGTGCCAGTCAAATAACAGGGTACAATGAGCAGTTCTTC. Translation: CASQITGYNEQFF.